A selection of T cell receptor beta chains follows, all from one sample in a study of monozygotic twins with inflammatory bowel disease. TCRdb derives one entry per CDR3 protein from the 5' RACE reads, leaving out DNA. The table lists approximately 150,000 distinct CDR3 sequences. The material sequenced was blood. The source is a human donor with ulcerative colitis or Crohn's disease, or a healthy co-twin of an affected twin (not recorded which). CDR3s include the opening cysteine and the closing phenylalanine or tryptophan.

CASSIQREGPGFYTDTQYF	TRBJ2-3	TRBV19
CASSLDRTGGNIQYF	TRBJ2-4	TRBV11-2
CASSLADDPSAGEQYF	TRBJ2-7	TRBV5-1
CASSFTGTSPRDTQYF	TRBJ2-3	TRBV5-1
CSVLGTVYEQYF	TRBJ2-7	TRBV29-1
CASSQISGASYSPLHF	TRBJ1-6	TRBV3-1
CASSRGGRGTDTQYF	TRBJ2-3	TRBV7-2
CSARVYQTTSYNEQFF	TRBJ2-1	TRBV20-1
CASLAGLDTDTQYF	TRBJ2-3	TRBV7-6
CSVLAGGGETQYF	TRBJ2-5	TRBV29-1
CSVGTGENEQYF	TRBJ2-7	TRBV29-1
CASSRDPTRIYGYTF	TRBJ1-2	TRBV28
CSAKRINQPQHF	TRBJ1-5	TRBV20-1
CASSLVASPGTGNTIYF	TRBJ1-3	TRBV5-1
CASSSIQGMETQYF	TRBJ2-5	TRBV5-1
CSATLAGVSGEQFF	TRBJ2-1	TRBV20-1
CASSRTGLSPLHF	TRBJ1-6	TRBV11-3
CSALWGPGLVWETQYF	TRBJ2-5	TRBV20-1
CATKGDRGDTEAFF	TRBJ1-1	TRBV24-1
CSAENPGSTDTQYF	TRBJ2-3	TRBV20-1
CRSSGRGPNTDTQYF	TRBJ2-3	TRBV20-1
CASSLAGTGVFYTF	TRBJ1-2	TRBV7-9
CASSQVTGGVEQFF	TRBJ2-1	TRBV4-1
CASSLQALDTEAFF	TRBJ1-1	TRBV5-5
CSARFRLAESTDTQYF	TRBJ2-3	TRBV20-1
CASSPTTSSNTIYF	TRBJ1-3	TRBV7-2